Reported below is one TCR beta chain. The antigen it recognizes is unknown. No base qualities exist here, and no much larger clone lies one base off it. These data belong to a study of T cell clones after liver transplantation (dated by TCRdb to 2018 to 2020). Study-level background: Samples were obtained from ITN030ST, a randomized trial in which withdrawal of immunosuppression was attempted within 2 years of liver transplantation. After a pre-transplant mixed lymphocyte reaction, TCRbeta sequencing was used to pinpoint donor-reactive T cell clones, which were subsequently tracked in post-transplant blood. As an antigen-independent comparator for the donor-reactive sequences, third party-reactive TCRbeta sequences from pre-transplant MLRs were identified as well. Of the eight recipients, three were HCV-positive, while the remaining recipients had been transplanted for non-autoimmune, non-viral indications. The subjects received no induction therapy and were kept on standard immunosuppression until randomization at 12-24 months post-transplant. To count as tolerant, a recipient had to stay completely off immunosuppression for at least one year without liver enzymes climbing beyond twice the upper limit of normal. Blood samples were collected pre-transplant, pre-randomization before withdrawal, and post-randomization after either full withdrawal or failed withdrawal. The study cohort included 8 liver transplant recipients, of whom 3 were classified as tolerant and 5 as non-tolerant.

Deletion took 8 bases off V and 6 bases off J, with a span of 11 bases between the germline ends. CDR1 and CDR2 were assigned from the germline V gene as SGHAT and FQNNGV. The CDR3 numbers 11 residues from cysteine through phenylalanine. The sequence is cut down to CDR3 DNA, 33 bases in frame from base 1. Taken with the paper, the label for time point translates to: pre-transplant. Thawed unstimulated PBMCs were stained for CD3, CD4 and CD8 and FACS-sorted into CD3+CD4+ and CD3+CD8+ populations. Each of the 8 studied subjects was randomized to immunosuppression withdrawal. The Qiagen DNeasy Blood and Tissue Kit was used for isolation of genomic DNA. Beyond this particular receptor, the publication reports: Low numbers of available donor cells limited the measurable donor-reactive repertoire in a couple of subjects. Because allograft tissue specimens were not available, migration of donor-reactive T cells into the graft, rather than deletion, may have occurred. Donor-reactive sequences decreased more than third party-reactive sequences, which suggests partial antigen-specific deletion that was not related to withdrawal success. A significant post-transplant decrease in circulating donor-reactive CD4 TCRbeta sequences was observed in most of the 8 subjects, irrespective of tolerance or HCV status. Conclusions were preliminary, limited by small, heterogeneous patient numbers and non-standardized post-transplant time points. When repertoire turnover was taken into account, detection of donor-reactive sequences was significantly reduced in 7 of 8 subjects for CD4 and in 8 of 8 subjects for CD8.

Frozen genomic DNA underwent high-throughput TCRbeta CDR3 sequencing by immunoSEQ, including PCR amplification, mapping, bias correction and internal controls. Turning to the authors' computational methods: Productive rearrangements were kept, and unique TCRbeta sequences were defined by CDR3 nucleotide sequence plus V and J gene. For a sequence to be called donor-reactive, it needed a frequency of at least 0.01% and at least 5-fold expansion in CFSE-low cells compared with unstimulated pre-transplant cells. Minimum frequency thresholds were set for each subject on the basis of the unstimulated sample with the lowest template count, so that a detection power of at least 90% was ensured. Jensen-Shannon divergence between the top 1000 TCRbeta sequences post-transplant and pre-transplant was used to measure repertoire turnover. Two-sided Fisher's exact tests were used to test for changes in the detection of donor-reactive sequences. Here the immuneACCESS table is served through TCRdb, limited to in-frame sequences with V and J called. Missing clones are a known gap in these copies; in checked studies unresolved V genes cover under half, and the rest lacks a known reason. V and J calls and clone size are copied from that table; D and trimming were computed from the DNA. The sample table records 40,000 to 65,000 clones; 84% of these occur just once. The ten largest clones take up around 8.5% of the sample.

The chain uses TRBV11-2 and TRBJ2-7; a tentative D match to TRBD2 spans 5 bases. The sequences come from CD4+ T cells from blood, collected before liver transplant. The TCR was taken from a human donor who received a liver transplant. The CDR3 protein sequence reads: CASGGAGEQYF. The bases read TGTGCCAGCGGAGGAGCCGGCGAGCAGTACTTC.